The subject of this entry is one T cell receptor (beta chain). What it binds is unknown. Trimming pared 3 bases from V and 6 bases from J, leaving 9 bases between. The CDR3 is 13 residues long. CDR1 and CDR2 from the germline V gene are MNHEY and SMNVEV (reference sequence). Though probably carrying unrecorded immune exposures, donors were nominally healthy at sampling. PCR employed 60 Vbeta and 13 Jbeta primers. Clones were sequenced by immunoSEQ multiplex PCR, and TCRdb holds only the in-frame ones, with some missing. This table holds 150,000 to 200,000 clones, about 80% found once. The data were obtained in a study of cytomegalovirus exposure and HLA in healthy donors. Overall study results and limits: The sole available immune exposure information was CMV serostatus.

The rearrangement uses TRBV27 and TRBJ1-5, with no clear D. The sample taken for sequencing was PBMCs. The clonotype comes from a man in his fifties in good health and CMV-seropositive. The CDR3 DNA reads as TGTGCCAGCAGTTTGTTTTGGAGTCAGCCCCAGCATTTT. Its translation: CASSLFWSQPQHF.